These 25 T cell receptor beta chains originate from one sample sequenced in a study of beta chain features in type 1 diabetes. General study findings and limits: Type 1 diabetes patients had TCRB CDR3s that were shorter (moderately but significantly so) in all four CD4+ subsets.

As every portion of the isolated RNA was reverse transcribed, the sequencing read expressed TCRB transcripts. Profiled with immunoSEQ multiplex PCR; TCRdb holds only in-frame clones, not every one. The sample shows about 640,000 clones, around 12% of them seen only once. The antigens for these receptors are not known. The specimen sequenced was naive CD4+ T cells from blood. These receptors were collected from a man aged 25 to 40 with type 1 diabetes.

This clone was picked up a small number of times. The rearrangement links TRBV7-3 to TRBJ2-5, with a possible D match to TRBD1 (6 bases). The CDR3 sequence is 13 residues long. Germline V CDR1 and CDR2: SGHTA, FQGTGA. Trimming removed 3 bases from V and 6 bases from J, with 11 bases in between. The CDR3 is CASSFLQGQTQYF. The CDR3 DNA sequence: TGTGCCAGCAGCTTTCTCCAGGGGCAGACCCAGTACTTC.

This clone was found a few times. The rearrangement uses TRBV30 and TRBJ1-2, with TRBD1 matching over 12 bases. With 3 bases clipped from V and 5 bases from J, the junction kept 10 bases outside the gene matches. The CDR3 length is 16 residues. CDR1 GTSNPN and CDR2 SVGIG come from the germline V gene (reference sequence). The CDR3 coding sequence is TGTGCCTGGAGCCCCTGGGACAGGGGGCGCGGTTATGGCTACACCTTC. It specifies CAWSPWDRGRGYGYTF.

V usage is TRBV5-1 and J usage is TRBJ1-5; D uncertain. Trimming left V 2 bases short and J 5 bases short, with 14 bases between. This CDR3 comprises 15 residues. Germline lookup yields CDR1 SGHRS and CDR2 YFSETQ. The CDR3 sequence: CASSFGAGEDQPQHF. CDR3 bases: TGCGCCAGCAGCTTTGGCGCGGGCGAAGATCAGCCCCAGCATTTT.

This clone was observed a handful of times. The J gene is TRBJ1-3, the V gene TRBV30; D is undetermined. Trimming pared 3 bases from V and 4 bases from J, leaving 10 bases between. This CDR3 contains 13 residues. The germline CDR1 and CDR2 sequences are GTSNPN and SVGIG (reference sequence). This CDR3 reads CAWSFLEGNTIYF. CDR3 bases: TGTGCCTGGAGCTTCCTAGAGGGAAACACCATATATTTT.

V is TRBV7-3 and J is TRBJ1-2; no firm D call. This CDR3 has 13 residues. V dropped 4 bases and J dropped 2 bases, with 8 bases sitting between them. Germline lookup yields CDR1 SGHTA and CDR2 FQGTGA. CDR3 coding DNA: TGTGCCAGCAGCTCAACACCCAACTATGGCTACACCTTC. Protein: CASSSTPNYGYTF.

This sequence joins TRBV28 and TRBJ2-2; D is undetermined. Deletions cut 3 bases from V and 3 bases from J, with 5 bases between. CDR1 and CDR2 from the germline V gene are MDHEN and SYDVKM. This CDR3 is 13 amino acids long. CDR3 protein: CASSLIHTGELFF. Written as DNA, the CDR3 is TGTGCCAGCAGTTTGATCCACACCGGGGAGCTGTTTTTT.

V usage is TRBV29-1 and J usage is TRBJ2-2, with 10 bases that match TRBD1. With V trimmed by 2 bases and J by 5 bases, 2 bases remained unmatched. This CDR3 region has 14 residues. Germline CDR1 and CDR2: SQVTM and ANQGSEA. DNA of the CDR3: TGCAGCGTTGAAAGGGACAGGGGTACCGGGGAGCTGTTTTTT. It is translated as CSVERDRGTGELFF.

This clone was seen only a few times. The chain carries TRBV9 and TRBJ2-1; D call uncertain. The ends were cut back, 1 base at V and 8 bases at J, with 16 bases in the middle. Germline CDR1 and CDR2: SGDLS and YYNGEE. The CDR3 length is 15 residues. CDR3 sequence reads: CASSVRHGRNDEQFF. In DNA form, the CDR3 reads TGTGCCAGCAGCGTACGACATGGTAGGAACGATGAGCAGTTCTTC. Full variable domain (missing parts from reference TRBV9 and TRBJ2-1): DSGVTQTPKHLITATGQRVTLRCSPRSGDLSVYWYQQSLDQGLQFLIQYYNGEERAKGNILERFSAQQFPDLHSELNLSSLELGDSALYFCASSVRHGRNDEQFFGPGTRLTVL.

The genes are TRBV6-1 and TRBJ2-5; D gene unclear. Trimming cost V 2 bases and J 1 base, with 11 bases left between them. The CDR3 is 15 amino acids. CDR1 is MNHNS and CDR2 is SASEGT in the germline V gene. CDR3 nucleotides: TGTGCCAGCAGTGAATGGTACGCACCCCAAGAGACCCAGTACTTC. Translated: CASSEWYAPQETQYF.

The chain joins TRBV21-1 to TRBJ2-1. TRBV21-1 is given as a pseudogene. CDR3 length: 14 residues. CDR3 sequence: CASRDLIYPREQFF. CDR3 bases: TGTGCCAGCCGGGACCTAATTTACCCCCGGGAGCAGTTCTTC.

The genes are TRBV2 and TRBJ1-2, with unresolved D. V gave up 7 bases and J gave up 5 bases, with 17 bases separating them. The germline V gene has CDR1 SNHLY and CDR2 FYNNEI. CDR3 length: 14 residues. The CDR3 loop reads CASTLQGPMYGYTF. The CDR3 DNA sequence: TGTGCCAGCACCCTGCAAGGTCCGATGTATGGCTACACCTTC.

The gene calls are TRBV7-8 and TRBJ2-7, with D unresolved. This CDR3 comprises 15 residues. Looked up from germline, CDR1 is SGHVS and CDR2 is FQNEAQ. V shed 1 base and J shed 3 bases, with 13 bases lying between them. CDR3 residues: CASSLEASVDYEQYF. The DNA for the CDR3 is TGTGCCAGCAGCTTAGAGGCCAGCGTGGACTACGAGCAGTACTTC.

The CDR3 loop reads CASSFSPWASTDTQYF. The CDR3 DNA reads TGTGCCAGCAGCTTTAGTCCGTGGGCCAGCACAGATACGCAGTATTTT. The chain has TRBV5-6 and TRBJ2-3, with unresolved D. Per the germline V gene, CDR1 is SGHDT and CDR2 is YYEEEE. The CDR3 runs 16 residues. Trimming stripped 2 bases from V and 0 bases from J, with 13 bases between.

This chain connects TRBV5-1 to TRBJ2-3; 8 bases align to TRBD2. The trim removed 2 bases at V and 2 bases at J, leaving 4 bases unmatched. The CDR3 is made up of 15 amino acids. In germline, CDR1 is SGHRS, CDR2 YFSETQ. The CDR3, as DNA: TGCGCCAGCAGCTTCGGGGGGGCCCCCACAGATACGCAGTATTTT. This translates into CASSFGGAPTDTQYF.

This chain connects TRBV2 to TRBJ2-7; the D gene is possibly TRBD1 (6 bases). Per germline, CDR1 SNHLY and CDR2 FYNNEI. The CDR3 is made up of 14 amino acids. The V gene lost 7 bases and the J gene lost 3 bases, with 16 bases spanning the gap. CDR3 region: CASNGQFGGYEQYF. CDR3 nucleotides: TGTGCCAGCAACGGACAGTTCGGTGGCTACGAGCAGTACTTC.

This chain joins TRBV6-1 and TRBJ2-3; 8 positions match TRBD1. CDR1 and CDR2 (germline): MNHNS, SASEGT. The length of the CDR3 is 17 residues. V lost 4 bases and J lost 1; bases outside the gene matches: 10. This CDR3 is CASSAGTGPTGTDTQYF. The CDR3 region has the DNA TGTGCCAGCAGTGCCGGGACAGGCCCCACCGGCACAGATACGCAGTATTTT.

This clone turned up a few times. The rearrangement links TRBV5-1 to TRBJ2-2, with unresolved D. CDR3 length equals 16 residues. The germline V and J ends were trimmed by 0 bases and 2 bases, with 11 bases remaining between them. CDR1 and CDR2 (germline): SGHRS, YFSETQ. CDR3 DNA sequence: TGCGCCAGCAGCTTGGCAGCAGATGAAAACACCGGGGAGCTGTTTTTT. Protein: CASSLAADENTGELFF.

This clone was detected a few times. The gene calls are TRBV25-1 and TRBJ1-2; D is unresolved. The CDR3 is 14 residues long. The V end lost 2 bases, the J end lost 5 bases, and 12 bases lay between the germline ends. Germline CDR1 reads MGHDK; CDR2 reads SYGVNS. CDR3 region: CASSEAGNLYGYTF. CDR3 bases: TGTGCCAGCAGTGAAGCCGGGAACCTTTATGGCTACACCTTC.

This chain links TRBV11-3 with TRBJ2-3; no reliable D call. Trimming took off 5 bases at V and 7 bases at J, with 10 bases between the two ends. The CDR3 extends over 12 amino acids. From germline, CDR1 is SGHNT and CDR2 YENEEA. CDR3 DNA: TGTGCCAGCAGCCCGAATAGGTATACGCAGTATTTT. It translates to CASSPNRYTQYF. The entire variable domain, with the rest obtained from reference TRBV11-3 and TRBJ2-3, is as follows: EAGVVQSPRYKIIEKKQPVAFWCNPISGHNTLYWYLQNLGQGPELLIRYENEEAVDDSQLPKDRFSAERLKGVDSTLKIQPAELGDSAVYLCASSPNRYTQYFGPGTRLTVL.

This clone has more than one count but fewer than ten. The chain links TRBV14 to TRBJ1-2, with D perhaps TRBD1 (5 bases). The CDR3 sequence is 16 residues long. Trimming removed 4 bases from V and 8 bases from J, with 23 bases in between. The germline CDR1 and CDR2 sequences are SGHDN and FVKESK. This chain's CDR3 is CASSLMGSTTGGGYTF. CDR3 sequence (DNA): TGTGCCAGCAGCCTGATGGGCTCCACGACCGGGGGGGGCTACACCTTC.

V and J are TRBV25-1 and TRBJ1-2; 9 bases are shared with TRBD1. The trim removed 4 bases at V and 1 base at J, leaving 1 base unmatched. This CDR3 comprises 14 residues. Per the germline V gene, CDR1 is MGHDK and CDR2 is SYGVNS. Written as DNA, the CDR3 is TGTGCCAGCAGTGCGGGACAGGGTAACTATGGCTACACCTTC. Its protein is CASSAGQGNYGYTF.

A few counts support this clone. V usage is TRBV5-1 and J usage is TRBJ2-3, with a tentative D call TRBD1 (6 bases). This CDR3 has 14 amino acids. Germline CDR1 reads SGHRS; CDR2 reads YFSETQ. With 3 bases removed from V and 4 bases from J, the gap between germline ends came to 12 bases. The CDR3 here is CASSYGTNSDTQYF. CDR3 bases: TGCGCCAGCAGCTACGGGACAAACTCAGATACGCAGTATTTT.

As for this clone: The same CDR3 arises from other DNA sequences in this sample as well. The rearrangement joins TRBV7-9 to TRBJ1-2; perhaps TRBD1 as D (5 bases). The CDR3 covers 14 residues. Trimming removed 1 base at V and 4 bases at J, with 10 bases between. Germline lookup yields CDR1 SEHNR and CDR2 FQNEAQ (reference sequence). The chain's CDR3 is CASSLGGLGYGYTF. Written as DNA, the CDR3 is TGTGCCAGCAGCTTAGGGGGCTTGGGCTATGGCTACACCTTC.

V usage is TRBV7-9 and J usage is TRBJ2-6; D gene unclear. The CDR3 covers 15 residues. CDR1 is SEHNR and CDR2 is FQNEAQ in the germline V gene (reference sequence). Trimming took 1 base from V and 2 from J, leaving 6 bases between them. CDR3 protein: CASSLVPTGANVLTF. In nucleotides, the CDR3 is TGTGCCAGCAGCTTAGTACCTACTGGGGCCAACGTCCTGACTTTC.

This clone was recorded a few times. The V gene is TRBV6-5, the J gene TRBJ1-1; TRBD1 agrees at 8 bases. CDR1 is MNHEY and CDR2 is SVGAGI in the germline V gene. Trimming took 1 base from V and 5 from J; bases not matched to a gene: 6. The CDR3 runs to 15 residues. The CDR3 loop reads CASSYLGQGRTEAFF. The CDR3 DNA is TGTGCCAGCAGTTACTTAGGACAGGGAAGGACTGAAGCTTTCTTT.